This entry lists 9 T cell receptor beta chains sequenced from one sample in a study of blood T cells in healthy people across ages. With a J-beta primer mix and a sample-barcoded 5' primer, a second PCR ran roughly 6 to 11 cycles. TCRdb called the 5' RACE reads again in MiXCR, with one record for every CDR3 protein. Altogether some 1.8 million distinct CDR3 sequences are present, about 39% being singletons, with the ten largest covering 23%. Input material: blood. The receptors were sampled from a human donor in good health.

This clonotype was seen only a few times. The rearrangement links TRBV9 to TRBJ2-5; 8 positions match TRBD2. V shed 7 bases, J shed 1 base, and the junction held 9 bases outside the gene matches. The CDR3 covers 15 residues. The V gene's germline CDR1 is SGDLS and CDR2 YYNGEE. The DNA for the CDR3 is TGTGCCAGCGGCACACAGCGGGGGCCCCAAGAGACCCAGTACTTC. Its protein is CASGTQRGPQETQYF.

This clonotype has more than one count but fewer than ten. The genes are TRBV20-1 and TRBJ2-5; D uncertain. V lost 3 bases and J 1 base, leaving 12 bases between the germline ends. This CDR3 has 14 residues. CDR1 and CDR2 (germline): DFQATT, SNEGSKA (reference sequence). The DNA of the CDR3 is TGCAGTGCTAGTTCGTTGGGAATCCAAGAGACCCAGTACTTC. Protein product: CSASSLGIQETQYF.

This chain links TRBV12-3 or TRBV12-4 with TRBJ2-2; TRBD1 aligns across 7 bases. The CDR3 is 18 amino acids. The V segment lost 4 bases and the J segment 5 bases; nucleotides outside the gene matches: 16. Here the CDR3 reads CASSSVTGTEVGTGELFF. The CDR3 DNA is TGTGCCAGCAGTTCTGTGACCGGGACAGAGGTGGGAACCGGGGAGCTGTTTTTT.

This chain uses TRBV4-3 with TRBJ1-2, with 9 bases aligning to TRBD1. This CDR3 is 16 amino acids long. CDR1 and CDR2 from the germline V gene are LGHNA and YSLEER. The trim removed 3 bases at V and 2 bases at J, leaving 7 bases unmatched. In nucleotides, the CDR3 is TGCGCCAGCAGCCACAGACAGGGGGGGATCAACTATGGCTACACCTTC. As protein: CASSHRQGGINYGYTF.

This chain connects TRBV4-2 to TRBJ2-2; TRBD1 matches 7 bases. With 3 bases clipped from V and 0 bases from J, the junction kept 4 bases outside the gene matches. This CDR3 has 16 amino acids. Germline assignment: CDR1 LGHNA and CDR2 YNFKEQ. CDR3 DNA sequence: TGTGCCAGCAGCCACGCCGGGACAGCGAACACCGGGGAGCTGTTTTTT. It translates to CASSHAGTANTGELFF.

The rearrangement links TRBV29-1 to TRBJ2-3, with 7 nucleotides matching TRBD2. With 3 bases clipped from V and 2 bases from J, the junction kept 8 bases outside the gene matches. This CDR3 region has 15 residues. The germline V gene has CDR1 SQVTM and CDR2 ANQGSEA. This CDR3 is CSVEGGTEPTDTQYF. Here the CDR3 DNA reads TGCAGCGTTGAGGGGGGGACGGAACCCACAGATACGCAGTATTTT.

The rearrangement joins TRBV29-1 to TRBJ2-5; 8 positions match TRBD2. CDR3 length: 14 amino acids. With 4 bases clipped from V and 5 bases from J, the junction kept 9 bases outside the gene matches. Germline V CDR1 and CDR2: SQVTM, ANQGSEA. Written as DNA, the CDR3 is TGCAGCGTTGCCCGGGGGGGCAATCGGGAGACCCAGTACTTC. It encodes CSVARGGNRETQYF.

The chain recombines TRBV4-3 with TRBJ1-6; perhaps TRBD1 as D (5 bases). The CDR3 runs 17 residues. With 0 bases removed from V and 10 bases from J, the gap between germline ends came to 19 bases. Per germline, CDR1 LGHNA and CDR2 YSLEER. CDR3 DNA sequence: TGCGCCAGCAGCCAAGATGCGGCAGGGCAAGGGAGATCACCCCTCCACTTT. Encoded protein: CASSQDAAGQGRSPLHF.

CDR3 sequence (DNA): TGTGCCAGCAGCTTATTGGGCGGCCGTGATATGAATGAGCAGTTCTTC. It codes for CASSLLGGRDMNEQFF. The V and J genes are TRBV7-6 and TRBJ2-1; D is undetermined. This CDR3 is 16 amino acids long. Germline V gene sequence: CDR1 SGHVS, CDR2 FNYEAQ. V was cut by 2 bases and J by 7 bases, with 18 bases left in between.